This TCR beta chain was captured by sequencing in a study of blood T cell repertoires in COVID-19. Turning to the study itself: Samples representing acute and convalescent COVID-19 were sourced from the United States, Italy and Spain. Nucleic acid was either cDNA or gDNA, and it came from T cells, B-cell-depleted T cells, or PBMCs.

Germline CDR1 reads SGDLS; CDR2 reads YYNGEE. Trimming at V came to 4 bases and at J to 4 bases, leaving 9 bases not matched to a gene. CDR3 length: 15 residues. Study processing details: Amplifying reference gene primers gave estimates of nucleated cell counts. Using immunoSEQ multiplex PCR, the repertoire was profiled, and TCRdb retains in-frame clones only, with some absent. That table supplies the V and J calls and clone size; D and trimming were determined from the DNA. The sample shows some 210,000 clones, roughly 84% of them seen only once. Sequenced input: peripheral blood. The chain uses TRBV9 and TRBJ2-3; 7 nucleotides match TRBD2. The receptor comes from a woman between 35 and 50 years old who had recovered from COVID-19. The CDR3 DNA sequence: TGTGCCAGCAGCCTAGGGGCTAGCGGAGCAGATACGCAGTATTTT. It specifies CASSLGASGADTQYF. Drawing the rest from reference TRBV9 and TRBJ2-3, the complete variable domain is DSGVTQTPKHLITATGQRVTLRCSPRSGDLSVYWYQQSLDQGLQFLIQYYNGEERAKGNILERFSAQQFPDLHSELNLSSLELGDSALYFCASSLGASGADTQYFGPGTRLTVL.